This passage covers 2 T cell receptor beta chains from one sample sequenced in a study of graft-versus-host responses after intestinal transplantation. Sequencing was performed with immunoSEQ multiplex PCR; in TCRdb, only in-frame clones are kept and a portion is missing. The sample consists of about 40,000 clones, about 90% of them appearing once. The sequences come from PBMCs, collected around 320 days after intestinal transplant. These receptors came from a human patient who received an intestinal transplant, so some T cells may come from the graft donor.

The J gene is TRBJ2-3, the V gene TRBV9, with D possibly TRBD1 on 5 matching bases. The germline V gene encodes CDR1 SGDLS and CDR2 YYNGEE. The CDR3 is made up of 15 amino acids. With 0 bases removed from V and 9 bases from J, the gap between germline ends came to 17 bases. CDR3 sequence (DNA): TGTGCCAGCAGCGTAGGGCGGCAGGGTCCTAAAACGCAGTATTTT. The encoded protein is CASSVGRQGPKTQYF.

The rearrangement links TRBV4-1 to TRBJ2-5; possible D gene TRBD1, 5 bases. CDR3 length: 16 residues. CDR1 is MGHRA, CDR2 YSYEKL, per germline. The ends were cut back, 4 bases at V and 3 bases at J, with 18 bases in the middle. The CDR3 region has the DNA TGCGCCAGCAGCCGCCTAAGGGGCTCTTTCAAAGAGACCCAGTACTTC. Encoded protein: CASSRLRGSFKETQYF.